The rows below give T cell receptor beta chains drawn from one sample of a study of cytomegalovirus exposure and HLA in healthy donors. Assay: immunoSEQ multiplex PCR; the TCRdb copy retains only in-frame clones and omits some. The sample records about 90,000 clones, around 85% being singletons. Sequencing was done on a sample of PBMCs. These receptors all come from a man aged 18 to 29 in good health and CMV-seronegative. Each CDR3 is given with its conserved first and last residue. The D gene is left open where the match is weak. Size tells how often a clone was seen (once, few, many) or the class of an expanded clone, and some rows leave it out.

v_call,j_call,clone_size,d_call,cdr3_aa,cdr3_nt
TRBV5-1,TRBJ2-1,-,TRBD1,CASSLEGLQGEQFF,TGCGCCAGCAGCTTGGAGGGGCTACAGGGGGAGCAGTTCTTC
TRBV7-2,TRBJ2-5,-,TRBD2,CASSLAAGGGETQYF,TGTGCCAGCAGCTTAGCGGCGGGAGGGGGAGAGACCCAGTACTTC
TRBV4-2,TRBJ2-3,few,TRBD2,CASSRQGTSGDGSTDTQYF,TGTGCCAGCAGCCGCCAAGGGACTAGCGGGGACGGTAGCACAGATACGCAGTATTTT
TRBV6-1,TRBJ2-1,-,TRBD1,CASRGTGTNEQFF,TGTGCCAGCAGGGGGACAGGAACCAATGAGCAGTTCTTC
TRBV7-2,TRBJ1-6,-,-,CASSQGLLESPLHF,TGTGCCAGCAGCCAGGGGCTCTTGGAATCACCCCTCCACTTT
TRBV28,TRBJ1-3,-,TRBD1,CASSMDRIGNTIYF,TGTGCCAGCAGTATGGACAGGATTGGAAACACCATATATTTT
TRBV6-5,TRBJ2-1,-,TRBD2,CASSYLAGVSNEQFF,TGTGCCAGCAGTTATTTGGCGGGAGTGTCCAATGAGCAGTTCTTC
TRBV7-6,TRBJ1-4,-,-,CASSSTAGGGNEKLFF,TGTGCCAGCAGCTCGACAGCTGGGGGAGGTAATGAAAAACTGTTTTTT
TRBV27,TRBJ2-5,-,TRBD2,CASIGGGQETQYF,TGTGCCAGCATTGGCGGGGGCCAAGAGACCCAGTACTTC
TRBV5-1,TRBJ2-3,-,TRBD2,CASSPPGIGREAGTQYF,TGCGCCAGCAGCCCCCCGGGGATTGGGCGGGAGGCCGGTACGCAGTATTTT
TRBV11-2,TRBJ2-7,few,TRBD2,CASGTTYEQYF,TGTGCCAGCGGGACTACCTACGAGCAGTACTTC
TRBV7-2,TRBJ2-2,-,-,CASSLRGWETGELFF,TGTGCCAGCAGCTTGAGGGGGTGGGAGACCGGGGAGCTGTTTTTT
TRBV5-4,TRBJ2-7,-,TRBD2,CASSSPGLVSEQYF,TGTGCCAGCAGCTCGCCGGGACTAGTTAGCGAGCAGTACTTC
TRBV5-1,TRBJ2-2,-,TRBD1,CASSYGTVNTGELFF,TGCGCCAGCAGCTACGGGACAGTGAACACCGGGGAGCTGTTTTTT
TRBV5-4,TRBJ2-7,-,-,CASSLAGLKPYEQYF,TGTGCCAGCAGCTTGGCCGGACTAAAACCCTACGAGCAGTACTTC
TRBV27,TRBJ2-3,-,TRBD2,CASKAGAMTDTQYF,TGTGCCAGCAAGGCGGGAGCCATGACAGATACGCAGTATTTT
TRBV5-5,TRBJ2-2,-,TRBD1,CASSRGQQTGELFF,TGTGCCAGCAGCCGGGGACAGCAGACCGGGGAGCTGTTTTTT
TRBV2,TRBJ1-1,-,-,CASSPHIISVTEAFF,TGTGCCAGCAGCCCCCACATTATATCCGTCACTGAAGCTTTCTTT
TRBV5-8,TRBJ2-1,-,TRBD2,CASSLGGLAGGWNEQFF,TGTGCCAGCAGCTTGGGAGGACTAGCGGGAGGGTGGAATGAGCAGTTCTTC
TRBV30,TRBJ2-7,-,-,CAWSATGKGEQYF,TGTGCCTGGAGTGCCACAGGGAAAGGCGAGCAGTACTTC
TRBV13,TRBJ1-5,few,-,CASSLTGYNQPQHF,TGTGCCAGCAGCTTAACGGGATACAATCAGCCCCAGCATTTT
TRBV9,TRBJ1-1,-,-,CASSARQTLNTEAFF,TGTGCCAGCAGCGCTCGACAGACGTTGAACACTGAAGCTTTCTTT
TRBV25-1,TRBJ2-7,once,TRBD1,CATVSRDSYEQYF,TGTGCCACCGTCTCCCGGGACAGCTACGAGCAGTACTTC
TRBV29-1,TRBJ2-7,-,TRBD2,CSGRPGLAGEGEQYF,TGCAGCGGTAGGCCGGGACTAGCGGGAGAGGGCGAGCAGTACTTC
TRBV30,TRBJ1-2,-,-,CAWGIQGSYGYTF,TGTGCCTGGGGCATCCAGGGAAGCTATGGCTACACCTTC
TRBV4-3,TRBJ1-4,-,-,CASSHSGGFNEKLFF,TGCGCCAGCAGCCATTCGGGGGGGTTTAATGAAAAACTGTTTTTT
TRBV27,TRBJ2-7,-,-,CASSRGLTYEQYF,TGTGCCAGCAGCCGGGGACTGACCTACGAGCAGTACTTC
TRBV9,TRBJ2-1,-,TRBD1,CASSATGTGNEQFF,TGTGCCAGCAGCGCGACCGGGACAGGGAATGAGCAGTTCTTC
TRBV30,TRBJ2-7,-,TRBD2,CAWDSGRLEEQYF,TGTGCCTGGGATAGCGGGAGGCTAGAAGAGCAGTACTTC
TRBV14,TRBJ2-5,few,-,CASSRKTSVGQETQYF,TGTGCCAGCAGCCGGAAGACTAGTGTCGGCCAAGAGACCCAGTACTTC
TRBV2,TRBJ2-7,few,TRBD2,CASSESSGRIEQYF,TGTGCCAGCAGTGAGTCCAGCGGGAGGATCGAGCAGTACTTC
TRBV30,TRBJ2-7,-,-,CAWGQYEQYF,TGTGCCTGGGGGCAGTACGAGCAGTACTTC
TRBV27,TRBJ2-1,-,TRBD2,CASSLMPNFGRDNEQFF,TGTGCCAGCAGTTTAATGCCGAATTTCGGGAGGGACAATGAGCAGTTCTTC
TRBV30,TRBJ2-2,-,-,CAWSQVSGELFF,TGTGCCTGGAGTCAGGTTTCCGGGGAGCTGTTTTTT
TRBV29-1,TRBJ2-2,-,-,CSVDRPNTGELFF,TGCAGCGTTGACAGGCCGAACACCGGGGAGCTGTTTTTT
TRBV5-1,TRBJ1-2,-,-,CASSEAGGTYGYTF,TGCGCCAGCAGCGAAGCTGGGGGGACCTATGGCTACACCTTC